The clone carrying this T cell receptor beta chain is a singleton in its sample. Cohort allocation depended upon clinical history that participants reported. The record originates from a study of blood T cell repertoires in COVID-19. TCRdb keeps only in-frame clones here, not all; method: immunoSEQ multiplex PCR. This table holds roughly 150,000 clones, around 85% found once. CDR1 and CDR2 (germline): MNHEY, SVGAGI. The CDR3 consists of 15 residues. Trimming took 5 bases from V and 1 from J, leaving 14 bases between them. The TCR sequence derives from a woman aged 40 to 50 who had recovered from COVID-19. Sequencing was carried out using PBMCs or T cells enriched from blood (not recorded which). V gene TRBV6-5 combines with J gene TRBJ1-1; D gene uncertain. The CDR3: CASSKSPGENTEAFF. In DNA form, the CDR3 reads TGTGCCAGCAGTAAATCACCGGGAGAGAACACTGAAGCTTTCTTT.